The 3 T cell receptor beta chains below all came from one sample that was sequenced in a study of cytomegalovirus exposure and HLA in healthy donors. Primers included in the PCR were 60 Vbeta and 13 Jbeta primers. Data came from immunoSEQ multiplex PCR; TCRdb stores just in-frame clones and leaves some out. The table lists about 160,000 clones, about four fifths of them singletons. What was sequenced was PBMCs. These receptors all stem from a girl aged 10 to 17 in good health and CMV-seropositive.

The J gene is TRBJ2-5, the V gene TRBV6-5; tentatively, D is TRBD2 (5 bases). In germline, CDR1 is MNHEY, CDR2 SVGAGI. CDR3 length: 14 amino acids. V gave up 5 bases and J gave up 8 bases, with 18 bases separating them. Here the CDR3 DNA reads TGTGCCAGCAGTCGCCTTGGAGCGACGGGAACCCAGTACTTC. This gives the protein CASSRLGATGTQYF.

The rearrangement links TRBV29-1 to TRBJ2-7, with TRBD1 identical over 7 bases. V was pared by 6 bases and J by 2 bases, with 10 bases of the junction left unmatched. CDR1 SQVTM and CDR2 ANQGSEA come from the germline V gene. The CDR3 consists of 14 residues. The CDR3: CSVKGATGTYEQYF. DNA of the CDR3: TGCAGCGTCAAAGGGGCGACAGGGACCTACGAGCAGTACTTC.

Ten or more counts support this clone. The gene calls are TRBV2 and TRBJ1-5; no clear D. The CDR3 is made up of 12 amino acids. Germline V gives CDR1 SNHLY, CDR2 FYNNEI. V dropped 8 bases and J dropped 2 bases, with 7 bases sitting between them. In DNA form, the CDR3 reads TGTGCCAGCTCAGCGCGCAATCAGCCCCAGCATTTT. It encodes CASSARNQPQHF.